This passage covers 10 T cell receptor beta chains from one sample sequenced in a study of control samples from healthy donors and cancer patients (TCRdb year 2020). The protocol used for the library was the immunoSEQ multiplex PCR assay. TCRdb stores this immuneACCESS table with in-frame sequences only. Part of the clones is absent; in the studies checked, under half of the shortfall reflects unresolved V genes, and no reason is known for the rest. In this sample the table shows around 130,000 clones, 89% of which occur a single time. The top ten constitute around 7.6% of the sample. Sequenced: PBMCs. Receptors originate from a man aged 50 to 59 with head and neck cancer.

V usage is TRBV5-4 and J usage is TRBJ1-1, with a possible D match to TRBD1 (5 bases). V shed 2 bases and J shed 4 bases, with 18 bases lying between them. Per germline, CDR1 SGHNT and CDR2 YYREEE (reference sequence). The CDR3 runs 16 residues. For the CDR3, the DNA is TGTGCCAGCAGCTTTGAGACTCTCAAAAGGGGCACTGAAGCTTTCTTT. It codes for CASSFETLKRGTEAFF.

The genes are TRBV27 and TRBJ1-6, with 10 positions matching TRBD1. The V and J ends lost 3 bases and 9 bases, in that order; junction bases with no gene match: 14. This CDR3 region has 18 residues. CDR1 MNHEY and CDR2 SMNVEV come from the germline V gene (reference sequence). The CDR3 bases are TGTGCCAGCAGTTTGAACCCAGTCGGGACAGGGGCCAGTTCACCCCTCCACTTT. It yields the protein CASSLNPVGTGASSPLHF.

The V gene is TRBV10-3, the J gene TRBJ2-2, with D possibly called TRBD1 or TRBD2 (5 bases each). The CDR3 spans 15 residues. Trimming took 3 bases from V and 6 from J, leaving 14 bases between them. Per the germline V gene, CDR1 is ENHRY and CDR2 is SYGVKD. The CDR3 DNA reads TGTGCCATCAGTGATCCGGGACCCCAGGCCGGGGAGCTGTTTTTT. This gives the protein CAISDPGPQAGELFF.

The CDR3 here is CASKGTVRGYTF. Here the CDR3 DNA reads TGTGCCAGCAAGGGGACAGTGCGTGGCTACACCTTC. The chain combines TRBV28 with TRBJ1-2; 7 nucleotides line up with TRBD1. Germline lookup yields CDR1 MDHEN and CDR2 SYDVKM. The V segment lost 7 bases and the J segment 7 bases; nucleotides outside the gene matches: 6. CDR3 length: 12 residues.

The CDR3 nucleotides read TGTGCCACCAGTGAGGCGGGGGCGGATGAGCAGTTCTTC. Translated, it gives CATSEAGADEQFF. This chain connects TRBV24-1 to TRBJ2-1, with D perhaps TRBD2 (7 bases). Trimming cost V 4 bases and J 8 bases, with 11 bases left between them. Looked up from germline, CDR1 is KGHDR and CDR2 is SFDVKD. The CDR3 loop spans 13 amino acids.

This clone was recorded at least ten times. This chain joins TRBV18 and TRBJ2-7, with D possibly TRBD1 on 7 matching bases. Germline assignment: CDR1 KGHSH and CDR2 LQKENI. This CDR3 region has 15 residues. V shed 3 bases and J shed 7 bases, with 19 bases lying between them. CDR3 coding DNA: TGTGCCAGCTCACCCGCGAGGGGGGCAGGGGGTGAGCAGTACTTC. Its protein is CASSPARGAGGEQYF.

CDR3 loop: CASSQDLGTDTQYF. The CDR3 DNA reads as TGTGCCAGCAGCCAAGATCTTGGAACAGATACGCAGTATTTT. The rearrangement links TRBV3-1 (or the pseudogene TRBV3-2) to TRBJ2-3; D gene ambiguous. Trimming shortened V by 0 bases and J by 3 bases, and 7 bases separated the two germline ends. This CDR3 comprises 14 residues. CDR1 and CDR2 (germline): LGHDT, YNNKEL (reference sequence).

The chain has TRBV5-6 and TRBJ1-4, with a weak D call TRBD1 (6 bases). The V gene's germline CDR1 is SGHDT and CDR2 YYEEEE. This CDR3 comprises 12 residues. Trimming took off 4 bases at V and 13 bases at J, with 14 bases between the two ends. The CDR3 nucleotides read TGTGCCAGCAGCCGGGACACGGGTCGACTGTTTTTT. Protein product: CASSRDTGRLFF.

The rearrangement joins TRBV9 to TRBJ2-7, with 11 bases matching TRBD1. The V gene end was trimmed by 4 bases and the J gene end by 1 base; junction bases not matched to a gene: 4. This CDR3 has 15 residues. Germline V gives CDR1 SGDLS, CDR2 YYNGEE. CDR3 protein: CASSSGQGASYEQYF. The DNA for the CDR3 is TGTGCCAGCAGCTCCGGACAGGGGGCGTCCTACGAGCAGTACTTC.

The chain carries TRBV7-9 and TRBJ1-5; 9 bases match TRBD1. The germline gives CDR1 SEHNR, CDR2 FQNEAQ (reference sequence). The CDR3 has 16 residues. Unmatched junction bases numbered 12, after V lost 5 bases and J lost 7 bases. The CDR3 bases are TGTGCCAGCAGCCAATTCGGAGGACAGGGGAGCCAGCCCCAGCATTTT. Encoded protein: CASSQFGGQGSQPQHF.